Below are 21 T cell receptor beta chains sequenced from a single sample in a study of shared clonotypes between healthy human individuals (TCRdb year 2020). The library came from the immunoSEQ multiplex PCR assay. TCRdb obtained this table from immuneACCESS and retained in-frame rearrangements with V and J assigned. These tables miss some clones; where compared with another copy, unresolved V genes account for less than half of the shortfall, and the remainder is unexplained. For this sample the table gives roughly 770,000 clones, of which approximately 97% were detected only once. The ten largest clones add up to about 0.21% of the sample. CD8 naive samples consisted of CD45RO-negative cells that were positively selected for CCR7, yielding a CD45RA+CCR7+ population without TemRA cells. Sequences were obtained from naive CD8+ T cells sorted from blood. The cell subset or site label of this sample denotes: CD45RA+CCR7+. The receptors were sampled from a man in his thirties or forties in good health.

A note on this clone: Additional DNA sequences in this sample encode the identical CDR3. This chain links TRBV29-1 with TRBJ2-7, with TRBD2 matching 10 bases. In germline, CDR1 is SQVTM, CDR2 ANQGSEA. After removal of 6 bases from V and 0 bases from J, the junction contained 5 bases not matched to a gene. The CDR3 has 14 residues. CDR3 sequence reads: CSVALAGVSYEQYF. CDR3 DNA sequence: TGCAGCGTCGCCCTAGCGGGGGTCTCCTACGAGCAGTACTTC.

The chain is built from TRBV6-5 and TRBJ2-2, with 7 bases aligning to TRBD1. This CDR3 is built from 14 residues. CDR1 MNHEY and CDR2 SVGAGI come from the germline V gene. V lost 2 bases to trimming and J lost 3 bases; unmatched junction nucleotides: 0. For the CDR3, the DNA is TGTGCCAGCAGTTACGGACAGGACACCGGGGAGCTGTTTTTT. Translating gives CASSYGQDTGELFF.

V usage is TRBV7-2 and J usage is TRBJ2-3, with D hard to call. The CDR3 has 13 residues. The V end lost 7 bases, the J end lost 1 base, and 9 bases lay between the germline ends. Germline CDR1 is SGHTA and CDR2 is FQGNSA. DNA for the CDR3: TGTGCCAGCACCCCCGGAGGCACAGATACGCAGTATTTT. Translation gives CASTPGGTDTQYF.

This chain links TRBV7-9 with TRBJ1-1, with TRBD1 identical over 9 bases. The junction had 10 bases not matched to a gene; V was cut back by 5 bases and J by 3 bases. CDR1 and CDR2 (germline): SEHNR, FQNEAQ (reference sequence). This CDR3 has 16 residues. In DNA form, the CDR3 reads TGTGCCAGCAGCCCCCCGGGGACAGGGAGGGACACTGAAGCTTTCTTT. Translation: CASSPPGTGRDTEAFF. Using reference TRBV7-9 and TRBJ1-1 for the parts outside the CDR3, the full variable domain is DTGVSQNPRHKITKRGQNVTFRCDPISEHNRLYWYRQTLGQGPEFLTYFQNEAQLEKSRLLSDRFSAERPKGSFSTLEIQRTEQGDSAMYLCASSPPGTGRDTEAFFGQGTRLTVV.

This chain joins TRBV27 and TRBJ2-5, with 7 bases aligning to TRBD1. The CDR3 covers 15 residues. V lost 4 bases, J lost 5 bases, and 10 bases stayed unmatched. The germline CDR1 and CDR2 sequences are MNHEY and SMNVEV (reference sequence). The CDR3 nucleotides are TGTGCCAGCAGTTCCCGAGACAGGGCAGCGGAGACCCAGTACTTC. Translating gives CASSSRDRAAETQYF.

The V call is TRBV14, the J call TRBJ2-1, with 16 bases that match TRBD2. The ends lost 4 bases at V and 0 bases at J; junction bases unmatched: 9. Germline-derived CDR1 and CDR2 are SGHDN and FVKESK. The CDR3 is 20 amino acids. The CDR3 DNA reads TGTGCCAGCAGCCCTGGAAGCGGGACTAGCGGGAGGGACTCCTACAATGAGCAGTTCTTC. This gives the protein CASSPGSGTSGRDSYNEQFF.

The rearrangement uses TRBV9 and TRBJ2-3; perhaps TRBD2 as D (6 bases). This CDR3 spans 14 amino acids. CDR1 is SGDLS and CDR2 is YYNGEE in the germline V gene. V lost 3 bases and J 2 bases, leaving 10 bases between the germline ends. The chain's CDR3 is CASSAEGITDTQYF. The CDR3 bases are TGTGCCAGCAGCGCGGAGGGTATCACAGATACGCAGTATTTT.

In DNA, the CDR3 is TGTGTCCAGCAACCCGGGACCGACTCCTACAATGAGCAGTTCTTC. Translation gives CVQQPGTDSYNEQFF. The rearrangement uses TRBV2 and TRBJ2-1; D may be TRBD1 or TRBD2 (5 bases each). In germline, CDR1 is SNHLY, CDR2 FYNNEI. The CDR3 spans 15 residues.

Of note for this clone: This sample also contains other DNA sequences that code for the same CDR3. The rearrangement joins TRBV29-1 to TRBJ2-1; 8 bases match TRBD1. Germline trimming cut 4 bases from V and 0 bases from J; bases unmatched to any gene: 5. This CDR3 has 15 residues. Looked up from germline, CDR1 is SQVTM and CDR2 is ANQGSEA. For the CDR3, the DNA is TGCAGCGTTGGAGGGACAGGTCGCTCCTACAATGAGCAGTTCTTC. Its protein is CSVGGTGRSYNEQFF.

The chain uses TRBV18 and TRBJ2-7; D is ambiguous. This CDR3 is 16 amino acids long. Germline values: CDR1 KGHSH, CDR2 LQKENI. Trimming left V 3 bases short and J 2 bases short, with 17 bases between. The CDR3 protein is CASSPTPGMKPYEQYF. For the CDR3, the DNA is TGTGCCAGCTCACCTACCCCGGGCATGAAACCCTACGAGCAGTACTTC.

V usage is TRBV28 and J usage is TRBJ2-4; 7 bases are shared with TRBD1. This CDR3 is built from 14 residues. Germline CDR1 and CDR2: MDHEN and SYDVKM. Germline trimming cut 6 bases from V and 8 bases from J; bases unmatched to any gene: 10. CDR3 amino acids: CASSLTTGADIQYF. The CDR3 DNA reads TGTGCCAGCAGCCTAACCACAGGGGCTGACATTCAGTACTTC.

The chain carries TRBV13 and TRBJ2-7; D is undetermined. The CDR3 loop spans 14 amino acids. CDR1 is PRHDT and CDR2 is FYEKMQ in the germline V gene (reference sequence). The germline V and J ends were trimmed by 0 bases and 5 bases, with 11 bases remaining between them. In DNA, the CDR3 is TGTGCCAGCAGCTTAGGCTCCGGTTTTGACGAGCAGTACTTC. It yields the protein CASSLGSGFDEQYF.

CDR3 nucleotide sequence: TGCAGCGTTGGGGGACCAAAGACGAGCGGTGAGCAGTTCTTC. It yields the protein CSVGGPKTSGEQFF. The V and J genes are TRBV29-1 and TRBJ2-1, with D perhaps matching TRBD1 or TRBD2 (5 bases each). The germline CDR1 and CDR2 sequences are SQVTM and ANQGSEA. The CDR3 extends over 14 amino acids. Trimming took off 4 bases at V and 9 bases at J, with 19 bases between the two ends.

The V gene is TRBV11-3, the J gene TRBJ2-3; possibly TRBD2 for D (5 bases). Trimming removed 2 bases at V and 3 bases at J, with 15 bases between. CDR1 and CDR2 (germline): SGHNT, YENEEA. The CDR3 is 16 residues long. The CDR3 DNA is TGTGCCAGCAGCTTAATCACTGGCGGGTATACAGATACGCAGTATTTT. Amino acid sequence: CASSLITGGYTDTQYF.

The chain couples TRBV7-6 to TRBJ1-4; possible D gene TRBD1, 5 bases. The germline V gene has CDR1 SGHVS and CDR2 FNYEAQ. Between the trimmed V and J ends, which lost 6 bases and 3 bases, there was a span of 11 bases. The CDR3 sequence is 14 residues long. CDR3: CASRSGFANEKLFF. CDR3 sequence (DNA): TGTGCCAGCAGATCAGGGTTTGCTAATGAAAAACTGTTTTTT.

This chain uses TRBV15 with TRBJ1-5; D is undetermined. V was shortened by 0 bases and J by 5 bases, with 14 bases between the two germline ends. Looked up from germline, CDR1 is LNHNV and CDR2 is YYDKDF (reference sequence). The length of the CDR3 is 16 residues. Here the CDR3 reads CATSRDQDPGHQPQHF. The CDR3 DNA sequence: TGTGCCACCAGCAGAGACCAGGACCCTGGGCATCAGCCCCAGCATTTT. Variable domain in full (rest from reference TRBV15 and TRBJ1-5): DAMVIQNPRYQVTQFGKPVTLSCSQTLNHNVMYWYQQKSSQAPKLLFHYYDKDFNNEADTPDNFQSRRPNTSFCFLDIRSPGLGDTAMYLCATSRDQDPGHQPQHFGDGTRLSIL.

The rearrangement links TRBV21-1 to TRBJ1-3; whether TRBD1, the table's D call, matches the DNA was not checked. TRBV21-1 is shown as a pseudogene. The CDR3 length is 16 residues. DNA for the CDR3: TGTGCCAGCAGCAACCGGGACAGCTACTCTGGAAACACCATATATTTT. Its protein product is CASSNRDSYSGNTIYF.

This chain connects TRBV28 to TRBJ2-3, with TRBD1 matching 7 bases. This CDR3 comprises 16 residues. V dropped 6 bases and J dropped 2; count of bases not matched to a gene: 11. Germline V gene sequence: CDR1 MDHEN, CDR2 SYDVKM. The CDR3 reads CASSTLPGQSTDTQYF. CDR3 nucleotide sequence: TGTGCCAGCAGCACCCTACCGGGACAGTCCACAGATACGCAGTATTTT.

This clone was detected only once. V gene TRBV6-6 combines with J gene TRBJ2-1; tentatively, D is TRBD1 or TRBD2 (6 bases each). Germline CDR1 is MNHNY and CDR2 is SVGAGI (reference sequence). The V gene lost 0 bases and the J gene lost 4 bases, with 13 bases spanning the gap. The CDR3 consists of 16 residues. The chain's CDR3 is CASSYSFRGLYNEQFF. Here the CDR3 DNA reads TGTGCCAGCAGTTACTCCTTCCGGGGGCTGTACAATGAGCAGTTCTTC.

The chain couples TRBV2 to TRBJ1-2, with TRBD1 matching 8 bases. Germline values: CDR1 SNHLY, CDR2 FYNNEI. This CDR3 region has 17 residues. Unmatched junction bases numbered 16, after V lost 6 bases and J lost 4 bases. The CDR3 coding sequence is TGTGCCAGCAGCGATGACAGGGGATCGGGTCTTAGCTATGGCTACACCTTC. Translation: CASSDDRGSGLSYGYTF.

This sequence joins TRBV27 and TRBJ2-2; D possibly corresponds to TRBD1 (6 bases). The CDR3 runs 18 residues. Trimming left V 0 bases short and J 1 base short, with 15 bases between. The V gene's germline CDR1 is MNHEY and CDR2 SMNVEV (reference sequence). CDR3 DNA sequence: TGTGCCAGCAGTTTATCCACTTCTGGACAGATGAACACCGGGGAGCTGTTTTTT. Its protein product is CASSLSTSGQMNTGELFF.